A selection of T cell receptor beta chains follows, all from one sample in a study of shared clonotypes between healthy human individuals. Assay used: immunoSEQ multiplex PCR; TCRdb lists only in-frame clones, some missing. This sample has about 470,000 clones; around 79% occur once, and the top ten carry roughly 13%. Sequencing was carried out using PBMCs. The source is a woman aged 40 to 55 in good health. Some clones in this sample may be carry-over from other donors' samples. Each CDR3 is given with its conserved first and last residue. The D gene is left open where the match is weak. The size field is filled for only some rows; it gives once, few, many or a size class.

- TRBJ1-5 once TRBV4-1 TGCGCCAGCAGCCAAGACCCTGGGGATTATAGCAATCAGCCCCAGCATTTT CASSQDPGDYSNQPQHF
- TRBJ2-7 - TRBV2 TGTGCCAGCAGCTCCGACGGGGGCGAGCAGTACTTC CASSSDGGEQYF
- TRBJ2-6 - TRBV14 TGTGCCAGCAGCCAGGCCCTTGGGGCCAACGTCCTGACTTTC CASSQALGANVLTF
- TRBJ1-5 - TRBV6-5 TGTGCCAGCAGCCCAACCGGATTAAATCAGCCCCAGCATTTT CASSPTGLNQPQHF
- TRBJ2-1 - TRBV11-2 TGTGCCAGCAGCTTGGGGCAGGGGCCCAATGAGCAGTTCTTC CASSLGQGPNEQFF
- TRBJ1-1 few TRBV15 TGTGCCACCAGTAGGGGGAATAGGAACACTGAAGCTTTCTTT CATSRGNRNTEAFF
- TRBJ1-1 - TRBV29-1 TGCAGCGTTGAACAGGGTGAGACTGAAGCTTTCTTT CSVEQGETEAFF
TRBD1 TRBJ2-5 - TRBV6-6 TGTGCCAGCAGTTCCGCAGGGGGAGAACAAGAGACCCAGTACTTC CASSSAGGEQETQYF
TRBD1 TRBJ2-2 - TRBV28 TGTGCCAGCAGTTCCAACCGGGACAGGTACCCCGGGGAGCTGTTTTTT CASSSNRDRYPGELFF
TRBD1 TRBJ1-1 - TRBV28 TGTGCCAGCAGTTTGATACAGGGGGCGATGGCTGAAGCTTTCTTT CASSLIQGAMAEAFF
- TRBJ1-4 - TRBV29-1 TGCAGCGTTGGACTCGGGGGGCTTGAAAAACTGTTTTTT CSVGLGGLEKLFF
TRBD1 TRBJ1-5 - TRBV5-6 TGTGCCAGCAGCTTAGGGACAGGAGAGATCAATCAGCCCCAGCATTTT CASSLGTGEINQPQHF
TRBD2 TRBJ2-5 - TRBV5-6 TGTGCCAGCAGCCCGGTTGCGGGGGGCTCGTACCAAGAGACCCAGTACTTC CASSPVAGGSYQETQYF
- TRBJ2-7 - TRBV7-8 TGTGCCAGCAGCCAGGGGGGCCCCCGAGACGAGCAGTACTTC CASSQGGPRDEQYF
TRBD2 TRBJ2-5 - TRBV25-1 TGTGCCAGCAGTGATTCCCTAGCGGGAGCAGAGACCCAGTACTTC CASSDSLAGAETQYF
TRBD1 TRBJ2-2 - TRBV28 TGTGCCAGCAGTTTATTAGGGGGCGCGATCGGGGAGCTGTTTTTT CASSLLGGAIGELFF
- TRBJ2-7 - TRBV28 TGTGCCAGCACGGATTGGGTCTCCTACGAGCAGTACTTC CASTDWVSYEQYF
TRBD2 TRBJ2-7 - TRBV4-3 TGCGCCAGCAGCCAGAACAGCGGGAGGAGCTCCTACGAGCAGTACTTC CASSQNSGRSSYEQYF
- TRBJ1-2 - TRBV6-5 TGTGCCAGCAGTTACTCGCCAGGGATTGGTGGCTACACCTTC CASSYSPGIGGYTF
- TRBJ1-3 - TRBV7-2 TGTGCCAGCAGCTTCGGGGGGTATGGAAACACCATATATTTT CASSFGGYGNTIYF
- TRBJ1-5 - TRBV18 TGTGCCAGCTCACCGCAGGGGAACAATCAGCCCCAGCATTTT CASSPQGNNQPQHF
- TRBJ2-2 - TRBV7-9 TGTGCCAGCAGCTTAGGGCAGGGCGGGACCGGGGAGCTGTTTTTT CASSLGQGGTGELFF
TRBD2 TRBJ2-2 - TRBV13 TGTGCCAGCAGCCTTCGGACTAGCGGGAGGGTGTCCGGGGAGCTGTTTTTT CASSLRTSGRVSGELFF
TRBD2 TRBJ2-3 - TRBV5-4 TGTGCCGGGAGGGTCCCGGGGGCAGATACGCAGTATTTT CAGRVPGADTQYF
TRBD1 TRBJ1-6 - TRBV9 TGTGCCAGCAGCGTAGGACAGGGGTATTCACCCCTCCACTTT CASSVGQGYSPLHF
- TRBJ2-7 - TRBV7-6 TGTGCCAGCAGCTTGGACCCCTACGAGCAGTACTTC CASSLDPYEQYF
TRBD2 TRBJ2-1 once TRBV19 TGTGCCAGTAGTATGCTAGCGGGGTACAATGAGCAGTTCTTC CASSMLAGYNEQFF
- TRBJ1-1 - TRBV6-1 TGTGCCAGCAGTGAGTTTGGGATGAACACTGAAGCTTTCTTT CASSEFGMNTEAFF
- TRBJ1-1 few TRBV30 TGTGCCTGGAGTGTAAACAGAGACACTGAAGCTTTCTTT CAWSVNRDTEAFF
- TRBJ2-5 - TRBV7-7 TGTGCTAGCAGCTTTGAAGGGTTGAGCGAGACCCAGTACTTC CASSFEGLSETQYF
TRBD2 TRBJ2-3 - TRBV4-3 TGCGCCAGCAGCCAAGAGGGTCCCTTAGCGGGAGTAGAAAGGGGCACAGATACGCAGTATTTT CASSQEGPLAGVERGTDTQYF
- TRBJ1-2 few TRBV30 TGTGCCTGGAGTGTATCAGGGACCTATGGCTACACCTTC CAWSVSGTYGYTF
- TRBJ2-7 few TRBV4-2 TGTGCCAGCAGCCAAGATTACCCCCCAGCGGAATCCTACGAGCAGTACTTC CASSQDYPPAESYEQYF
- TRBJ1-5 - TRBV28 TGTGCCAGCAGCAGGACAGTCAATCAGCCCCAGCATTTT CASSRTVNQPQHF
- TRBJ2-2 - TRBV5-1 TGCGCCAGCGCCGACTTGCCGAACACCGGGGAGCTGTTTTTT CASADLPNTGELFF
- TRBJ2-7 - TRBV2 TGTGCCAGCAGTTGGGACACCGTCGTCGAGCAGTACTTC CASSWDTVVEQYF
TRBD1 TRBJ1-5 - TRBV5-5 TGTGCCAGCAGCTGGACAGGGACAACGAGCAATCAGCCCCAGCATTTT CASSWTGTTSNQPQHF
- TRBJ2-7 few TRBV27 TGTGCCAGCAGTTTATACGGCGAGCAGTACTTC CASSLYGEQYF
- TRBJ2-3 - TRBV10-3 TGTGCCATCAGCGACCCCCCAGGGCCCACAGATACGCAGTATTTT CAISDPPGPTDTQYF
- TRBJ2-5 - TRBV28 TGTGCCAGCACCCTCCCCGGCGCGTCGGGGACCCAGTACTTC CASTLPGASGTQYF